A selection of T cell receptor beta chains follows, all from one sample in a study of blood T cell repertoires in COVID-19. Here immunoSEQ multiplex PCR was the method, and the copy in TCRdb shows in-frame clones only, minus some. Of about 130,000 clones listed, 84% are singletons. The material sequenced was peripheral blood. All receptors derive from a man in his sixties with acute or convalescent COVID-19. Both conserved end residues are part of each CDR3. Each record gives: V gene, J gene, D gene, clone size, CDR3 protein, CDR3 DNA. A D gene is named only where the DNA matches it firmly. Clone sizes are given selectively: once, few, many, or a class where the clone is expanded.

TRBV7-6,TRBJ2-2,TRBD1,once,CASSRDRDNTGELFF,TGTGCCAGCAGCCGAGACAGGGACAACACCGGGGAGCTGTTTTTT
TRBV9,TRBJ2-2,TRBD2,NA,CASSSSFGAGLGSTGELFF,TGTGCCAGCAGCTCATCCTTCGGGGCGGGACTAGGTAGCACCGGGGAGCTGTTTTTT
TRBV7-9,TRBJ1-2,NA,NA,CASSLGGFSYTF,TGTGCCAGCAGCTTAGGTGGCTTCAGCTACACCTTC
TRBV5-5,TRBJ2-7,NA,NA,CASSLDWEQYF,TGTGCCAGCAGCTTAGACTGGGAGCAGTACTTC
TRBV6-5,TRBJ2-5,TRBD2,NA,CASKLAGGLETQYF,TGTGCCAGCAAACTAGCGGGGGGGCTGGAGACCCAGTACTTC
TRBV5-4,TRBJ2-3,NA,NA,CASSLHLRGETDTQYF,TGTGCCAGCAGCTTGCATCTCAGGGGGGAAACAGATACGCAGTATTTT
TRBV18,TRBJ1-4,NA,few,CASSPGGANEKLFF,TGTGCCAGCTCACCAGGTGGAGCTAATGAAAAACTGTTTTTT
TRBV29-1,TRBJ2-7,TRBD1,NA,CSVEDQGTGEYYGQYF,TGCAGCGTTGAAGATCAAGGGACAGGGGAATATTATGGGCAGTACTTC
TRBV5-1,TRBJ2-7,NA,NA,CASSRTDYEQYF,TGCGCCAGCAGCCGGACAGATTACGAGCAGTACTTC
TRBV10-3,TRBJ2-2,NA,NA,CAISTDRTNTGELFF,TGTGCCATCAGTACCGACAGAACGAACACCGGGGAGCTGTTTTTT
TRBV7-9,TRBJ2-3,TRBD2,few,CASSLASGGKDTQYF,TGTGCCAGCAGCTTAGCTAGCGGGGGGAAAGATACGCAGTATTTT
TRBV11-2,TRBJ2-7,TRBD2,few,CASSLVSGAAYEQYF,TGTGCCAGCAGCTTAGTTAGCGGGGCGGCCTACGAGCAGTACTTC
TRBV30,TRBJ2-7,TRBD1,NA,CAWSGSGGLTYEQYF,TGTGCCTGGAGTGGTTCAGGGGGTTTGACCTACGAGCAGTACTTC
TRBV5-4,TRBJ1-3,NA,NA,CASSLAGTGNTIYF,TGTGCCAGCAGCCTCGCAGGGACAGGAAACACCATATATTTT
TRBV23-1,TRBJ2-7,TRBD1,once,CASSQSRTGWEQYF,TGCGCCAGCAGTCAATCGCGGACAGGGTGGGAGCAGTACTTC
TRBV5-6,TRBJ2-1,NA,NA,CASLRGYEQFF,TGTGCCAGCCTCCGGGGGTATGAGCAGTTCTTC
TRBV27,TRBJ2-1,NA,once,CASSSYSYNEQFF,TGTGCCAGCAGTTCTTACTCCTACAATGAGCAGTTCTTC
TRBV18,TRBJ1-2,TRBD1,NA,CASSPSGTVNYGYTF,TGTGCCAGCTCACCCTCCGGGACAGTTAACTATGGCTACACCTTC
TRBV18,TRBJ2-5,NA,NA,CASSPTGGETQYF,TGTGCCAGCTCACCAACGGGTGGGGAGACCCAGTACTTC
TRBV5-1,TRBJ1-1,NA,NA,CASSLELGANTEAFF,TGCGCCAGCAGCTTGGAGTTGGGGGCTAACACTGAAGCTTTCTTT
TRBV7-9,TRBJ2-1,NA,few,CASSLRGSSYNEQFF,TGTGCCAGCAGCTTACGGGGAAGCTCCTACAATGAGCAGTTCTTC
TRBV27,TRBJ2-7,NA,NA,CASSPPGLTREQYF,TGTGCCAGCAGTCCACCGGGCCTGACTAGAGAGCAGTACTTC
TRBV6-1,TRBJ2-1,TRBD2,NA,CASSEVRTRYNEQFF,TGTGCCAGCAGTGAAGTTCGGACTAGGTACAATGAGCAGTTCTTC
TRBV6-4,TRBJ1-1,TRBD1,NA,CASSDRSGTGGMNTEAFF,TGTGCCAGCAGTGACCGATCCGGGACAGGGGGTATGAACACTGAAGCTTTCTTT